This entry lists 21 T cell receptor beta chains sequenced from one sample in a study of blood T cells in healthy people across ages. Next came a second PCR, run for roughly 6 to 11 cycles, which used a sample-barcoded 5' primer along with a J-beta primer mix. TCRdb analysed the 5' RACE reads with MiXCR anew, one entry per CDR3 protein. The sample shows roughly 1,800,000 distinct CDR3 sequences, approximately 50% of them seen only once. The sample consisted of blood. These receptors were collected from a woman between 35 and 50 years old in good health.

This clonotype has more than one count but fewer than ten. The chain combines TRBV10-3 with TRBJ2-7; a weak D match, TRBD1 (5 bases). Trimming took off 0 bases at V and 3 bases at J, with 15 bases between the two ends. The CDR3 spans 16 residues. Germline V lookup: CDR1 ENHRY, CDR2 SYGVKD. Here the CDR3 reads CAISESLGQVLYEQYF. In nucleotides, the CDR3 is TGTGCCATCAGTGAGTCCTTGGGGCAGGTTCTCTACGAGCAGTACTTC.

This clonotype was counted between two and nine times. V gene TRBV12-3 or TRBV12-4 combines with J gene TRBJ1-2; D is unclear. The CDR3 totals 15 residues. The V gene lost 5 bases and the J gene lost 2 bases, with 15 bases spanning the gap. CDR3 DNA sequence: TGTGCCAGCAGTACCACACTGGACGGAAACTATGGCTACACCTTC. Residues: CASSTTLDGNYGYTF.

The chain is built from TRBV6-5 and TRBJ2-1; D not resolved. Germline V CDR1 and CDR2: MNHEY, SVGAGI. The CDR3 is 14 amino acids. Deletions cut 6 bases from V and 3 bases from J, with 12 bases between. The DNA for the CDR3 is TGTGCCAGCAGCCCCTCAGTAAGCTACAATGAGCAGTTCTTC. It codes for CASSPSVSYNEQFF.

This clonotype was seen at least ten times. V usage is TRBV7-2 and J usage is TRBJ2-4, with unresolved D. Trimming cost V 3 bases and J 9 bases, with 15 bases left between them. CDR1 is SGHTA and CDR2 is FQGNSA in the germline V gene. This CDR3 region has 14 residues. The CDR3 region is CASSFTPIQGIQYF. Here the CDR3 DNA reads TGTGCCAGCAGCTTTACGCCTATTCAAGGCATTCAGTACTTC.

The chain combines TRBV7-2 with TRBJ2-5; D may be TRBD2 (7 bases). V was trimmed by 6 bases and J by 11 bases, leaving 22 bases between them. The germline gives CDR1 SGHTA, CDR2 FQGNSA. The CDR3 contains 14 residues. CDR3 protein: CASRRGRQANEQYF. In nucleotides, the CDR3 is TGTGCCAGCAGGCGGGGGCGACAGGCCAATGAGCAGTACTTC.

This chain joins TRBV18 and TRBJ1-4; possible D gene TRBD1, 5 bases. Germline assignment: CDR1 KGHSH and CDR2 LQKENI. The V end lost 4 bases, the J end lost 12 bases, and 24 bases lay between the germline ends. The CDR3 is made up of 16 amino acids. This CDR3 is CASSRKGTSSGNELFF. The CDR3 region has the DNA TGTGCCAGCTCACGGAAAGGGACGAGTTCCGGTAATGAACTGTTTTTT.

The chain couples TRBV5-1 to TRBJ2-3; perhaps TRBD2 as D (5 bases). Trimming shortened V by 2 bases and J by 0 bases, and 13 bases separated the two germline ends. The CDR3 is 16 residues long. Germline lookup yields CDR1 SGHRS and CDR2 YFSETQ. CDR3 residues: CASSLSGASSTDTQYF. The CDR3 region has the DNA TGCGCCAGCAGCTTAAGCGGAGCGTCTAGCACAGATACGCAGTATTTT.

This clonotype was seen a few times. The chain couples TRBV7-2 to TRBJ2-7; no definite D call. The CDR3 has 14 residues. V lost 8 bases and J 0 bases, leaving 14 bases between the germline ends. In germline, CDR1 is SGHTA, CDR2 FQGNSA. The CDR3 sequence is CASQLVRSSYEQYF. CDR3 in DNA: TGTGCCAGCCAACTGGTCCGAAGCTCCTACGAGCAGTACTTC.

This clonotype was picked up a small number of times. The genes are TRBV5-1 and TRBJ2-3, with 8 bases lining up with TRBD1. V trimming: 5 bases; J trimming: 1 base; junction bases outside the gene matches: 6. The CDR3 is made up of 15 amino acids. Germline CDR1 is SGHRS and CDR2 is YFSETQ. As DNA, the CDR3 is TGCGCCAGCAGTCAGGGGGCGTACGGCACAGATACGCAGTATTTT. Amino acids: CASSQGAYGTDTQYF.

V gene TRBV16 combines with J gene TRBJ2-1; TRBD1 agrees at 9 bases. This CDR3 is 17 amino acids long. V shed 4 bases and J 4 bases; nucleotides not matched to a gene: 11. CDR1 and CDR2 from the germline V gene are KGHSY and FQNENV. CDR3: CASSLNTGTGIYNEQFF. DNA of the CDR3: TGTGCCAGCAGCCTGAATACCGGGACAGGGATTTACAATGAGCAGTTCTTC.

The J gene is TRBJ2-7, the V gene TRBV28, with 7 positions matching TRBD1. The CDR3 sequence is 15 residues long. Trimming removed 2 bases from V and 7 bases from J; junction bases left unmatched: 11. From germline, CDR1 is MDHEN and CDR2 SYDVKM. CDR3 in amino acids: CASSLMTGYNNEQYF. In DNA, the CDR3 is TGTGCCAGCAGTTTAATGACAGGGTACAACAATGAGCAGTACTTC.

This clonotype was observed a few times. V is TRBV4-1 and J is TRBJ1-5; weak D call: TRBD1 (6 bases). This CDR3 is 17 amino acids long. CDR1 and CDR2 from the germline V gene are MGHRA and YSYEKL. Deletions cut 0 bases from V and 1 base from J, with 13 bases between. The CDR3 loop reads CASSQDPTGGSNQPQHF. CDR3 DNA: TGCGCCAGCAGCCAAGACCCGACAGGTGGGAGCAATCAGCCCCAGCATTTT.

The chain uses TRBV4-1 and TRBJ2-3; D is unclear. The CDR3 consists of 15 residues. Germline V gene sequence: CDR1 MGHRA, CDR2 YSYEKL. V gave up 3 bases and J gave up 2 bases, with 12 bases separating them. CDR3 protein: CASSQLVGTTDTQYF. In nucleotides, the CDR3 is TGCGCCAGCAGCCAGCTAGTAGGAACCACAGATACGCAGTATTTT.

The table lists this clonotype with a few counts. The chain combines TRBV28 with TRBJ2-4; D remains unclear. V was trimmed by 1 base and J by 0 bases, leaving 13 bases between them. This CDR3 has 17 residues. CDR1 and CDR2 from the germline V gene are MDHEN and SYDVKM. The CDR3 region has the DNA TGTGCCAGCAGTTTATTTGCAGGTCCTTCAGCCAAAAACATTCAGTACTTC. This sequence encodes CASSLFAGPSAKNIQYF.

V and J are TRBV24-1 and TRBJ2-1; possibly TRBD2 for D (5 bases). This CDR3 region has 15 residues. Trimming cost V 3 bases and J 9 bases, with 17 bases left between them. The germline CDR1 and CDR2 sequences are KGHDR and SFDVKD. CDR3 residues: CATSDAVRSGGEQFF. In nucleotides, the CDR3 is TGTGCCACCAGTGATGCCGTCAGGTCCGGAGGTGAGCAGTTCTTC.

The chain uses TRBV6-5 and TRBJ1-2; TRBD1 matches at 9 bases. CDR3 length equals 14 residues. Germline V gene sequence: CDR1 MNHEY, CDR2 SVGAGI. Unmatched junction bases numbered 9, after V lost 5 bases and J lost 8 bases. CDR3 bases: TGTGCCAGCAGTCCCCTGGACAGGGGATTCGGCTACACCTTC. This gives the protein CASSPLDRGFGYTF.

A few counts support this clonotype. This CDR3 is CASGKSGAGANVLTF. CDR3 DNA: TGCGCCAGCGGAAAGTCGGGGGCTGGGGCCAACGTCCTGACTTTC. V gene TRBV4-3 combines with J gene TRBJ2-6, with TRBD2 as a possible D gene (6 bases). This CDR3 has 15 residues. CDR1 and CDR2 from the germline V gene are LGHNA and YSLEER. V was pared by 8 bases and J by 2 bases, with 13 bases between.

The chain is built from TRBV5-1 and TRBJ1-6; D gene uncertain. Germline CDR1 reads SGHRS; CDR2 reads YFSETQ. The CDR3 totals 15 residues. Trimming left V 5 bases short and J 3 bases short, with 12 bases between. CDR3 coding DNA: TGCGCCAGCAGGACCCAGCGAGACTATAATTCACCCCTCCACTTT. As protein: CASRTQRDYNSPLHF.

The V and J genes are TRBV29-1 and TRBJ2-5, with TRBD1 matching 7 bases. The J call may not be correct, given that the DNA end is closer to TRBJ2-7. Germline-derived CDR1 and CDR2 are SQVTM and ANQGSEA. The CDR3 has 13 amino acids. This CDR3 is CSVSDRAGYEQYF. CDR3 nucleotides: TGCAGCGTATCCGACAGGGCCGGATACGAGCAGTACTTC.

The chain carries TRBV6-5 and TRBJ1-6; D ambiguous. Germline loops: CDR1 MNHEY, CDR2 SVGAGI. V was trimmed by 6 bases and J by 3 bases, leaving 9 bases between them. The CDR3 consists of 14 residues. The CDR3 region has the DNA TGTGCCAGCAGGGGAAGGCTCTATAATTCACCCCTCCACTTT. Its translation is CASRGRLYNSPLHF.

This rearrangement joins TRBV9 to TRBJ2-5, with 9 bases fitting TRBD2. There are 16 residues in the CDR3. Trimming cost V 2 bases and J 1 base; bases outside gene matches: 6. Germline V gene data show CDR1 as SGDLS and CDR2 as YYNGEE. DNA of the CDR3: TGTGCCAGCAGCGTTAGCGGGGGATCCAGCCAAGAGACCCAGTACTTC. Protein sequence: CASSVSGGSSQETQYF.